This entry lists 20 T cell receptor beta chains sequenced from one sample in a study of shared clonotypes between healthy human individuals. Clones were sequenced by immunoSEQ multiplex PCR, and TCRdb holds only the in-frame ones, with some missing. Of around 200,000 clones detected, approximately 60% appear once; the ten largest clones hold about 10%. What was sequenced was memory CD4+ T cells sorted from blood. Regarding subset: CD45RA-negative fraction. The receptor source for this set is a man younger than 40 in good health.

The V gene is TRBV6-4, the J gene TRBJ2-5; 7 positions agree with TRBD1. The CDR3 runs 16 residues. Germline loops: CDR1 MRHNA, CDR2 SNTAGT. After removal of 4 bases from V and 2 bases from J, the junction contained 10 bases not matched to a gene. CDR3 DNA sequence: TGTGCCAGCAGTGGGGGCAAGGGGGCGCGACAAGAGACCCAGTACTTC. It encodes CASSGGKGARQETQYF.

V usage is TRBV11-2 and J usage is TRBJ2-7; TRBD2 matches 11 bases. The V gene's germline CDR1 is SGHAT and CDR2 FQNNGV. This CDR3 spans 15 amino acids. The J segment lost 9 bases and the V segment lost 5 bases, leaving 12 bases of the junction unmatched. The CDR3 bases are TGTGCCAGCAGCGATCTACTAGCGGGAGTCTCGGGGCAGTACTTC. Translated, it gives CASSDLLAGVSGQYF. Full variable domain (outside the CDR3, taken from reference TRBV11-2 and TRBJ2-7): EAGVAQSPRYKIIEKRQSVAFWCNPISGHATLYWYQQILGQGPKLLIQFQNNGVVDDSQLPKDRFSAERLKGVDSTLKIQPAKLEDSAVYLCASSDLLAGVSGQYFGPGTRLTVT.

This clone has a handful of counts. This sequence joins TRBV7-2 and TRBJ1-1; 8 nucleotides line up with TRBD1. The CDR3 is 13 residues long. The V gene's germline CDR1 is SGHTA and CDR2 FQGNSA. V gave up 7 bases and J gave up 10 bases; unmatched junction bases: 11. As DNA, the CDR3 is TGTGCCAGCACCACAGACAGGGGAAGGGGAGCTTTCTTT. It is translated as CASTTDRGRGAFF.

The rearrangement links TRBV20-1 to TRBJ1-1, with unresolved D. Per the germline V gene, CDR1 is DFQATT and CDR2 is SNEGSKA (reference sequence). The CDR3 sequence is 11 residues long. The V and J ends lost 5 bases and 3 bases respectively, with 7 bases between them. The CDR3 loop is CSALEYTEAFF. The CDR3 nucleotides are TGCAGTGCTCTGGAGTACACTGAAGCTTTCTTT.

CDR3 loop: CASSENTGGSVGELFF. The CDR3, as DNA: TGTGCCAGCAGTGAAAATACAGGGGGCTCAGTCGGGGAGCTGTTTTTT. This chain uses TRBV2 with TRBJ2-2; 9 positions match TRBD1. Germline V CDR1 and CDR2: SNHLY, FYNNEI. V shed 2 bases and J 7 bases; nucleotides not matched to a gene: 8. This CDR3 comprises 16 residues.

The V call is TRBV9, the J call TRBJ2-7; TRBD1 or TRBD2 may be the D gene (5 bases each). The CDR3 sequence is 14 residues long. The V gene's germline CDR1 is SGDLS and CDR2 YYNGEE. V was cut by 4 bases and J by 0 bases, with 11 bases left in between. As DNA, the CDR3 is TGTGCCAGCAGCCACCGGGACCACTCCTACGAGCAGTACTTC. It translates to CASSHRDHSYEQYF.

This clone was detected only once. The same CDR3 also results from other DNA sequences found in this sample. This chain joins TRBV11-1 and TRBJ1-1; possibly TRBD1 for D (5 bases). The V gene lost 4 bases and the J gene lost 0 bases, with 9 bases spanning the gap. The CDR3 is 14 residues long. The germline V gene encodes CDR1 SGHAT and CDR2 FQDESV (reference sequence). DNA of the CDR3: TGTGCCAGCAGCTCAAAACAGGTGAACACTGAAGCTTTCTTT. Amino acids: CASSSKQVNTEAFF.

The CDR3 reads CSVEILGTEMAEQFF. Here the CDR3 DNA reads TGCAGCGTTGAAATTTTGGGGACCGAGATGGCTGAGCAGTTCTTC. The chain combines TRBV29-1 with TRBJ2-1, with D perhaps TRBD1 or TRBD2 (5 bases each). Germline CDR1 and CDR2: SQVTM and ANQGSEA. Deletions cut 2 bases from V and 9 bases from J, with 20 bases between. The CDR3 is 15 residues long.

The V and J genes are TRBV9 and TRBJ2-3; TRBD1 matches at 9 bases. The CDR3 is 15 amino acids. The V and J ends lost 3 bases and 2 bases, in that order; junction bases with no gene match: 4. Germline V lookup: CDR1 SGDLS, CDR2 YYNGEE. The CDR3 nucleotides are TGTGCCAGCAGCGGCCACAGGGGGCCCACAGATACGCAGTATTTT. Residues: CASSGHRGPTDTQYF.

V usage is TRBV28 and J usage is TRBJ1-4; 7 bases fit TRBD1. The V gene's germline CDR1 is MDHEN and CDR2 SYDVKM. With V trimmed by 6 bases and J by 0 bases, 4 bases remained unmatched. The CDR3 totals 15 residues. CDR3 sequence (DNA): TGTGCCAGCAGGGGGACAGATGCAACTAATGAAAAACTGTTTTTT. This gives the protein CASRGTDATNEKLFF. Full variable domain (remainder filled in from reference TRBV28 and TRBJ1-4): DVKVTQSSRYLVKRTGEKVFLECVQDMDHENMFWYRQDPGLGLRLIYFSYDVKMKEKGDIPEGYSVSREKKERFSLILESASTNQTSMYLCASRGTDATNEKLFFGSGTQLSVL.

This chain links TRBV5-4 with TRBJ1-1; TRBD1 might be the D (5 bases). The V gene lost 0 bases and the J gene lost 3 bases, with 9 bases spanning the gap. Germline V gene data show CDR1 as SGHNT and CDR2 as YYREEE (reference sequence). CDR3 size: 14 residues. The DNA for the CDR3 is TGTGCCAGCAGCTTGGACCTGGGGGACACTGAAGCTTTCTTT. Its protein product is CASSLDLGDTEAFF.

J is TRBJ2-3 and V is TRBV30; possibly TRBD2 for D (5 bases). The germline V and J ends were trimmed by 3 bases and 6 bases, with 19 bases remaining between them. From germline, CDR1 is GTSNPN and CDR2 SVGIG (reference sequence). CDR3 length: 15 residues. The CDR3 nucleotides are TGTGCCTGGAGCTTGGGCTCCAGAGGGAGCGATACGCAGTATTTT. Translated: CAWSLGSRGSDTQYF.

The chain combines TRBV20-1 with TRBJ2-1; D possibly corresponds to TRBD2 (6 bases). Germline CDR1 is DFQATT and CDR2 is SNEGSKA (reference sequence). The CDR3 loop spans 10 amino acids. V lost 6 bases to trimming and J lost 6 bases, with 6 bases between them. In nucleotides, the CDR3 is TGCAGTGCGGGAGGCAATGAGCAGTTCTTC. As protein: CSAGGNEQFF.

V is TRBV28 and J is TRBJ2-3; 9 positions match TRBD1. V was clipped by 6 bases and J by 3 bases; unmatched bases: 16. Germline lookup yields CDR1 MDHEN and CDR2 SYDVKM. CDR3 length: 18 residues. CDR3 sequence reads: CASRLPRTGASWTDTQYF. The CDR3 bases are TGTGCCAGCAGGCTCCCCCGGACAGGGGCAAGTTGGACAGATACGCAGTATTTT.

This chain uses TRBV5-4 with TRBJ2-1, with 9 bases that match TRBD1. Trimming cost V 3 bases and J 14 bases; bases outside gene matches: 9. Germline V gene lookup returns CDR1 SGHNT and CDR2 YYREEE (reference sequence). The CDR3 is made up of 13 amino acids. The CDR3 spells CASSSSQGAEEFF. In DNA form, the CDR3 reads TGTGCCAGCAGCTCGTCACAGGGGGCGGAGGAGTTCTTC.

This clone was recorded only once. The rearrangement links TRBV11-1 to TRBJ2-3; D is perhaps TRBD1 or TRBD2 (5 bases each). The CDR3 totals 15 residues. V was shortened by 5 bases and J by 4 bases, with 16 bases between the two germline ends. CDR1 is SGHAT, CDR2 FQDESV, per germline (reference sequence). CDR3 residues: CASSPPGRGSDTQYF. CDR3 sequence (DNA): TGTGCCAGCAGCCCCCCGGGAAGGGGATCAGATACGCAGTATTTT.

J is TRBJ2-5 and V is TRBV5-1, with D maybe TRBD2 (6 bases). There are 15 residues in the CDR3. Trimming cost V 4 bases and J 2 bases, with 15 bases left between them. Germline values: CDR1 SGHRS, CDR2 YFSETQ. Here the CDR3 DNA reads TGCGCCAGCAGCCCCTGGCTAGCGAGTCAAGAGACCCAGTACTTC. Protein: CASSPWLASQETQYF. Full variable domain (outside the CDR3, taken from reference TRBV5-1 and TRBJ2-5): KAGVTQTPRYLIKTRGQQVTLSCSPISGHRSVSWYQQTPGQGLQFLFEYFSETQRNKGNFPGRFSGRQFSNSRSEMNVSTLELGDSALYLCASSPWLASQETQYFGPGTRLLVL.

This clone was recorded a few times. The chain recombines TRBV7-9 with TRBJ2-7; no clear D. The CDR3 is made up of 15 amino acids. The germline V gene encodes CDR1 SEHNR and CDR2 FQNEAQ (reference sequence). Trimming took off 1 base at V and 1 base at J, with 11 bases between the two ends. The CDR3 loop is CASSLGDMGSYEQYF. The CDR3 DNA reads TGTGCCAGCAGCTTAGGTGACATGGGGTCCTACGAGCAGTACTTC.

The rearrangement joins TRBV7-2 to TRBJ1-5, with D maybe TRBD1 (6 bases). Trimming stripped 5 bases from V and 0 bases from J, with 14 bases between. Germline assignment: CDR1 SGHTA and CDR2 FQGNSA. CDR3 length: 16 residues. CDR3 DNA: TGTGCCAGCAGCGTGGCGGGGGGGCTTAGCAATCAGCCCCAGCATTTT. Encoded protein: CASSVAGGLSNQPQHF.

The CDR3 reads CASRTGQGGIQYF. The DNA for the CDR3 is TGTGCCAGCAGGACCGGACAGGGAGGCATTCAGTACTTC. The rearrangement uses TRBV28 and TRBJ2-4, with 8 bases that match TRBD1. The V segment lost 6 bases and the J segment 9 bases; nucleotides outside the gene matches: 7. This CDR3 contains 13 residues. Per germline, CDR1 MDHEN and CDR2 SYDVKM.